These 2 T cell receptor beta chains were sequenced from one sample in a study of Ad26.COV2.S vaccination and SARS-CoV-2 variants (dated by TCRdb to the early 2020s). Libraries were built with the immunoSEQ multiplex PCR assay. TCRdb re-hosts the immuneACCESS table, in-frame sequences only. Its copies lack some clones; in the studies checked, an unresolved V gene accounts for under half of them, and the cause for the rest is not known. The sample yields around 420,000 clones; roughly 90% were counted once. The top ten clones comprise 3.6% of the sample. In light of the paper, this sample's treatment or condition label describes: about 20 received Ad26.COV2.S at low or high dose, single or two shots; several received placebo; per-sample allocation not given. Repertoires of vaccine and placebo recipients were sequenced from samples taken on day 63 after the first injection. Sample: peripheral blood, taken in a trial of Ad26.COV2.S vaccine versus placebo. The origin of the receptors is a person aged 18-65 years who received the Ad26.COV2.S COVID-19 vaccine or a placebo.

This rearrangement joins TRBV4-3 to TRBJ2-3; D remains unclear. V was pared by 0 bases and J by 3 bases, with 10 bases between. The CDR3 extends over 15 amino acids. Germline-derived CDR1 and CDR2 are LGHNA and YSLEER. The DNA of the CDR3 is TGCGCCAGCAGCCAAGAAGACTCCAGGACAGATACGCAGTATTTT. Translating it yields CASSQEDSRTDTQYF.

The chain joins TRBV2 to TRBJ2-1; D is possibly TRBD2 (6 bases). The ends were cut back, 8 bases at V and 2 bases at J, with 16 bases in the middle. CDR3 length equals 15 residues. Looked up from germline, CDR1 is SNHLY and CDR2 is FYNNEI. CDR3 bases: TGTGCCAGCCTAGGGGTGGGGGGTCCCTACAATGAGCAGTTCTTC. It encodes CASLGVGGPYNEQFF. Looking up the rest from reference TRBV2 and TRBJ2-1 gives the full variable domain: EPEVTQTPSHQVTQMGQEVILRCVPISNHLYFYWYRQILGQKVEFLVSFYNNEISEKSEIFDDQFSVERPDGSNFTLKIRSTKLEDSAMYFCASLGVGGPYNEQFFGPGTRLTVL.